Presented here are 32 T cell receptor beta chains from one specimen sequenced in a study of blood T cells in healthy people across ages (dated by TCRdb to the mid-2010s). Library construction relied on 5' RACE. TCRdb records Illumina HiSeq 2500 as the sequencer. A second PCR of about 6 to 12 cycles was run with a J-beta primer mix and a sample-barcoded 5' primer. TCRdb itself trimmed the public reads at Q25 with fastp, ran MiXCR and retained productive beta chains. Each entry merges the rows of one CDR3 protein and shows their most common DNA and genes. The sample records over 1,500,000 distinct CDR3 sequences, about 50% of which are singletons. The ten largest clones represent less than 2.5% of the sample. The specimen was blood. These TCRs come from a woman aged 40 to 55 in good health.

This clonotype has a count of ten or more. V usage is TRBV29-1 and J usage is TRBJ2-7; either TRBD1 or TRBD2 may fit D (5 bases each). The CDR3 totals 14 residues. Germline V gene data show CDR1 as SQVTM and CDR2 as ANQGSEA. Trimming removed 4 bases at V and 2 bases at J, with 15 bases between. Here the CDR3 reads CSVASRGGTYEQYF. The DNA for the CDR3 is TGCAGCGTTGCATCTCGGGGCGGAACCTACGAGCAGTACTTC.

CDR3 nucleotide sequence: TGTGCCAGCAGTTACGGGGACCCCGGGCGGAATGAGCAGTTCTTC. This encodes CASSYGDPGRNEQFF. This chain connects TRBV6-6 to TRBJ2-1; tentatively, D is TRBD1 or TRBD2 (5 bases each). Germline V gene sequence: CDR1 MNHNY, CDR2 SVGAGI (reference sequence). The V and J ends lost 2 bases and 7 bases respectively, with 15 bases between them. The CDR3 extends over 15 amino acids.

The chain is built from TRBV28 and TRBJ2-1; unclear D gene. The V end lost 3 bases, the J end lost 2 bases, and 8 bases lay between the germline ends. CDR1 is MDHEN, CDR2 SYDVKM, per germline. The CDR3 has 14 amino acids. CDR3 DNA sequence: TGTGCCAGCAGTTTTGTGGCTCCCTACAATGAGCAGTTCTTC. Protein sequence: CASSFVAPYNEQFF. Supplemented by reference TRBV28 and TRBJ2-1, the full variable domain reads DVKVTQSSRYLVKRTGEKVFLECVQDMDHENMFWYRQDPGLGLRLIYFSYDVKMKEKGDIPEGYSVSREKKERFSLILESASTNQTSMYLCASSFVAPYNEQFFGPGTRLTVL.

The V call is TRBV9, the J call TRBJ2-1; D could derive from TRBD1 or TRBD2 (6 bases each). This CDR3 region has 18 residues. Germline V CDR1 and CDR2: SGDLS, YYNGEE. Between the trimmed V and J ends, which lost 0 bases and 9 bases, there was a span of 25 bases. CDR3: CASSVALVEIRGQGEQFF. The CDR3 DNA follows: TGTGCCAGCAGCGTAGCCCTCGTCGAGATACGGGGGCAGGGTGAGCAGTTCTTC.

Regarding this clonotype: Given the absence of the conserved phenylalanine or tryptophan at the CDR3 end, a read error is likely. The chain employs TRBV29-1 and TRBJ2-5, with TRBD2 matching 11 bases. Germline loops: CDR1 SQVTM, CDR2 ANQGSEA. J was trimmed by 5 bases and V by 4 bases; bases with no gene match: 9. This CDR3 spans 15 amino acids. Written as DNA, the CDR3 is TGCAGCGTTGGCCCTAGCGGGGGGCAAGGGGAGACCCAGTACTCC. Residues: CSVGPSGGQGETQYS.

J is TRBJ2-5 and V is TRBV4-2; D not certain. Germline V gives CDR1 LGHNA, CDR2 YNFKEQ. The ends were cut back, 1 base at V and 4 bases at J, with 13 bases in the middle. The CDR3 sequence is 15 residues long. In DNA form, the CDR3 reads TGTGCCAGCAGCCAAGGCCCCACCTGGGGAGAGACCCAGTACTTC. Translating it yields CASSQGPTWGETQYF.

V usage is TRBV6-2 or TRBV6-3 and J usage is TRBJ2-1, with D unclear. The V and J ends lost 11 bases and 0 bases respectively, with 14 bases between them. CDR1 and CDR2 (germline): MNHEY, SVGEGT. The CDR3 is made up of 14 amino acids. The CDR3 bases are TGTGCCGCAAATAGCCTAAGCTCCTACAATGAGCAGTTCTTC. Translation gives CAANSLSSYNEQFF.

The chain carries TRBV6-5 and TRBJ2-7; TRBD1 matches 9 bases. The CDR3 length is 15 residues. CDR1 and CDR2 (germline): MNHEY, SVGAGI. V was pared by 8 bases and J by 4 bases, with 12 bases of the junction left unmatched. The CDR3: CASLSTMDRGYEQYF. CDR3 DNA sequence: TGTGCCAGCCTTAGTACTATGGACAGGGGATACGAGCAGTACTTC.

The V and J genes are TRBV7-2 and TRBJ2-4, with D maybe TRBD2 (5 bases). Per germline, CDR1 SGHTA and CDR2 FQGNSA. V shed 6 bases and J shed 6 bases, with 12 bases lying between them. CDR3 length: 13 amino acids. DNA of the CDR3: TGTGCCAGCAGTCAAGGAGGTGGAAACATTCAGTACTTC. Amino acids: CASSQGGGNIQYF.

This clonotype was seen more than once but under ten times. This chain joins TRBV5-1 and TRBJ2-5; D is uncertain. Trimming took 5 bases from V and 4 from J, leaving 15 bases between them. CDR1 is SGHRS and CDR2 is YFSETQ in the germline V gene. The CDR3 length is 14 residues. For the CDR3, the DNA is TGCGCCAGCAGTCGACCTGGGCGGATAGAGACCCAGTACTTC. The encoded protein is CASSRPGRIETQYF.

This clonotype was seen only once. The chain couples TRBV12-3 or TRBV12-4 to TRBJ2-5; 8 bases are shared with TRBD1. The length of the CDR3 is 16 residues. Trimming cost V 3 bases and J 4 bases; bases outside gene matches: 10. CDR3 region: CASSFRTGRGGETQYF. The CDR3 DNA sequence: TGTGCCAGCAGTTTTCGGACAGGGCGTGGAGGAGAGACCCAGTACTTC.

The chain is built from TRBV28 and TRBJ2-7, with 8 bases fitting TRBD1. The CDR3 contains 15 residues. The germline gives CDR1 MDHEN, CDR2 SYDVKM. V lost 5 bases, J lost 3 bases, and 9 bases stayed unmatched. As DNA, the CDR3 is TGTGCCAGCAGTCGACCGGGACAGGCGAACTACGAGCAGTACTTC. Residues: CASSRPGQANYEQYF.

The rearrangement joins TRBV2 to TRBJ2-1; TRBD1 is a possible D gene (5 bases). Deletions cut 6 bases from V and 0 bases from J, with 24 bases between. CDR3 length: 19 residues. The germline gives CDR1 SNHLY, CDR2 FYNNEI. This CDR3 reads CASSDPTDLSPRSYNEQFF. The DNA of the CDR3 is TGTGCCAGCAGCGATCCGACAGACCTGAGCCCCCGCTCCTACAATGAGCAGTTCTTC.

This CDR3 reads CASAGGREETQYF. In DNA, the CDR3 is TGTGCCAGCGCTGGGGGAAGGGAGGAGACCCAGTACTTC. This rearrangement joins TRBV2 to TRBJ2-5; D might be TRBD1 or TRBD2, each matching 5 bases. CDR1 is SNHLY, CDR2 FYNNEI, per germline. V lost 8 bases and J lost 5, with 15 bases in between. The CDR3 consists of 13 residues.

This clonotype was detected ten times or more. The genes are TRBV27 and TRBJ2-1; D is undetermined. This CDR3 contains 13 residues. Germline V lookup: CDR1 MNHEY, CDR2 SMNVEV (reference sequence). V lost 2 bases to trimming and J lost 5 bases, with 7 bases between them. In DNA form, the CDR3 reads TGTGCCAGCAGTTTAAGCCTAAACAATGAGCAGTTCTTC. This translates into CASSLSLNNEQFF.

This sequence joins TRBV7-6 and TRBJ2-7, with D perhaps matching TRBD2 (6 bases). In germline, CDR1 is SGHVS, CDR2 FNYEAQ. The CDR3 is made up of 15 amino acids. V lost 5 bases to trimming and J lost 6 bases, with 20 bases between them. The CDR3 DNA follows: TGTGCCAGCAGCCCGGGAAGTGAGGGACTCGGCGAGCAGTACTTC. It encodes CASSPGSEGLGEQYF. The variable domain in full, with the rest retrieved from reference TRBV7-6 and TRBJ2-7, is GAGVSQSPRYKVTKRGQDVALRCDPISGHVSLYWYRQALGQGPEFLTYFNYEAQQDKSGLPNDRFSAERPEGSISTLTIQRTEQRDSAMYRCASSPGSEGLGEQYFGPGTRLTVT.

The rearrangement links TRBV27 to TRBJ2-7; D unclear. V gave up 5 bases and J gave up 3 bases, with 14 bases separating them. The germline V gene encodes CDR1 MNHEY and CDR2 SMNVEV (reference sequence). The CDR3 spans 14 residues. This CDR3 is CASSLRSNFYEQYF. For the CDR3, the DNA is TGTGCCAGCAGTCTTCGATCGAACTTCTACGAGCAGTACTTC.

This clonotype has just a few counts. This rearrangement joins TRBV10-2 to TRBJ2-7; tentative D call: TRBD2 (6 bases). V was trimmed by 7 bases and J by 7 bases, leaving 20 bases between them. Germline lookup yields CDR1 WSHSY and CDR2 SAAADI. The CDR3 length is 14 residues. Written as DNA, the CDR3 is TGCGCCAGCAAAGACTTGCGCACCGGAGGGGAGCAGTACTTC. Protein product: CASKDLRTGGEQYF.

Only a few counts were recorded for this clonotype. The CDR3, as DNA: TGCAGTGCTCATCTAGGGACAGGGGGTTTTGATGGCATTCAGTACTTC. Its protein product is CSAHLGTGGFDGIQYF. The chain combines TRBV20-1 with TRBJ2-4, with 11 nucleotides matching TRBD1. CDR1 and CDR2 (germline): DFQATT, SNEGSKA (reference sequence). CDR3 size: 16 residues. The V segment lost 5 bases and the J segment 9 bases; nucleotides outside the gene matches: 15.

This clonotype was counted between two and nine times. DNA for the CDR3: TGTGCCATCAGTCAAGAACCACCCGACAGGGTTAACTATGGCTACACCTTC. Encoded protein: CAISQEPPDRVNYGYTF. The chain links TRBV10-3 to TRBJ1-2; 7 bases match TRBD1. Trimming cost V 5 bases and J 1 base; bases outside gene matches: 13. The CDR3 has 17 amino acids. Germline V gives CDR1 ENHRY, CDR2 SYGVKD.

V usage is TRBV24-1 and J usage is TRBJ2-1, with 8 nucleotides matching TRBD1. The germline CDR1 and CDR2 sequences are KGHDR and SFDVKD. The CDR3 sequence is 12 residues long. Trimming at V came to 9 bases and at J to 6 bases, leaving 3 bases not matched to a gene. The DNA for the CDR3 is TGTGCCACCCAGGACAGGGTCAATGAGCAGTTCTTC. Translation gives CATQDRVNEQFF.

The chain links TRBV20-1 to TRBJ1-5; D is unresolved. This CDR3 comprises 13 residues. V lost 4 bases, J lost 3 bases, and 10 bases lay in between. CDR1 is DFQATT, CDR2 SNEGSKA, per germline (reference sequence). The CDR3 loop is CSAIPGNNQPQHF. The CDR3 DNA reads as TGCAGTGCTATACCGGGGAACAATCAGCCCCAGCATTTT.

This clonotype appeared a few times. CDR3 region: CASSLGAGPHTDTQYF. CDR3 sequence (DNA): TGTGCCAGCAGCTTAGGGGCGGGGCCTCACACAGATACGCAGTATTTT. The chain recombines TRBV7-6 with TRBJ2-3; D might be TRBD2 (6 bases). The CDR3 has 16 amino acids. Germline values: CDR1 SGHVS, CDR2 FNYEAQ. Trimming removed 1 base at V and 2 bases at J, with 13 bases between. The full variable domain, rest sourced from reference TRBV7-6 and TRBJ2-3, is GAGVSQSPRYKVTKRGQDVALRCDPISGHVSLYWYRQALGQGPEFLTYFNYEAQQDKSGLPNDRFSAERPEGSISTLTIQRTEQRDSAMYRCASSLGAGPHTDTQYFGPGTRLTVL.

This clonotype appeared a few times. V usage is TRBV4-2 and J usage is TRBJ2-7; a weak D match, TRBD1 (5 bases). The CDR3 length is 14 residues. CDR1 LGHNA and CDR2 YNFKEQ come from the germline V gene. V lost 4 bases, J lost 2 bases, and 12 bases lay in between. CDR3 nucleotides: TGTGCCAGCAGCCCCGGACACTGGGCCTACGAGCAGTACTTC. Translating it yields CASSPGHWAYEQYF.

J is TRBJ1-2 and V is TRBV7-2; D gene uncertain. Trimming took 4 bases from V and 4 from J, leaving 13 bases between them. Germline loops: CDR1 SGHTA, CDR2 FQGNSA. The CDR3 spans 14 residues. CDR3 nucleotides: TGTGCCAGCAGCTCAGTCCTAACTACCTATGGCTACACCTTC. It codes for CASSSVLTTYGYTF.

This clonotype has more than one count but fewer than ten. The chain is built from TRBV7-2 and TRBJ2-5; D unresolved. Deletions cut 5 bases from V and 5 bases from J, with 15 bases between. CDR1 and CDR2 (germline): SGHTA, FQGNSA. CDR3 size: 14 residues. CDR3 DNA: TGTGCCAGCAGCCATACCGGAAGCGTCGAGACCCAGTACTTC. It encodes CASSHTGSVETQYF.

The sample holds a few counts of this clonotype. The V and J genes are TRBV20-1 and TRBJ1-2; maybe TRBD1 (6 bases). V was pared by 0 bases and J by 0 bases, with 14 bases between. The V gene's germline CDR1 is DFQATT and CDR2 SNEGSKA (reference sequence). The CDR3 runs to 16 residues. The CDR3 region is CSARDVMGGPNYGYTF. For the CDR3, the DNA is TGCAGTGCTAGAGATGTGATGGGGGGCCCTAACTATGGCTACACCTTC.

V usage is TRBV21-1 and J usage is TRBJ2-7; TRBD2 is the table's D call and was not checked against the DNA. TRBV21-1 is described as a pseudogene. The CDR3 has 16 residues. CDR3 protein: CASSPPLAGGTYEQYF. CDR3 sequence (DNA): TGTGCCAGCAGCCCTCCCCTAGCGGGGGGAACCTACGAGCAGTACTTC.

This clonotype appeared a few times. The chain joins TRBV5-1 to TRBJ2-5; the D gene is possibly TRBD1 (5 bases). This CDR3 has 12 residues. Looked up from germline, CDR1 is SGHRS and CDR2 is YFSETQ. Trimming stripped 0 bases from V and 7 bases from J, with 7 bases between. CDR3 nucleotides: TGCGCCAGCAGCTTGGAAAGGGGGACCCAGTACTTC. Its protein is CASSLERGTQYF.

J is TRBJ2-7 and V is TRBV7-2; a possible D gene is TRBD2 (6 bases). The CDR3 length is 16 residues. From germline, CDR1 is SGHTA and CDR2 FQGNSA. Trimming stripped 5 bases from V and 6 bases from J, with 23 bases between. In nucleotides, the CDR3 is TGTGCCAGCAGCCCCCCGGGTATGGGGGGTCATGGCGAGCAGTACTTC. Its protein is CASSPPGMGGHGEQYF. Combining the CDR3 with reference TRBV7-2 and TRBJ2-7 gives the whole variable domain GAGVSQSPSNKVTEKGKDVELRCDPISGHTALYWYRQSLGQGLEFLIYFQGNSAPDKSGLPSDRFSAERTGGSVSTLTIQRTQQEDSAVYLCASSPPGMGGHGEQYFGPGTRLTVT.

The chain uses TRBV5-1 and TRBJ2-5, with D unclear. This CDR3 contains 16 residues. Germline V CDR1 and CDR2: SGHRS, YFSETQ. V lost 3 bases and J 9 bases, leaving 24 bases between the germline ends. The CDR3 nucleotides are TGCGCCAGCAGCTCTCCTTCGCGTGCTCCCAATCGGGCCCAGTACTTC. This sequence encodes CASSSPSRAPNRAQYF.

This chain uses TRBV4-1 with TRBJ2-1, with D possibly TRBD2 on 5 matching bases. Trimming removed 3 bases at V and 4 bases at J, with 13 bases between. This CDR3 has 15 residues. Germline V CDR1 and CDR2: MGHRA, YSYEKL. Here the CDR3 reads CASSHLPEGYNEQFF. CDR3 DNA: TGCGCCAGCAGCCATCTCCCAGAGGGATACAATGAGCAGTTCTTC.